This T cell receptor beta chain emerged from a study of blood T cell repertoires in COVID-19 (TCRdb year 2020). With regard to the full study: Samples covering the acute and convalescent phases of COVID-19 were provided by collaborators in the United States, Italy and Spain. Deeply sampled blood TCRbeta repertoires from subjects exposed to, actively infected with, or recovered from COVID-19 were included in the dataset. Samples came from the ongoing ImmuneRACE study (first 160 participants) plus 1,254 subjects from 6 global collaborators. Where available, HLA class I and class II types were taken from metadata supplied by the sample provider and were not determined by assay-based typing. A freely available public database, intended as a resource for researchers studying the immune response to SARS-CoV-2, is where the repertoires were released. The material from the prospective study consisted of cDNA or gDNA derived from T cells, B-cell-depleted T cells, or PBMCs. A de-identified subject ID, COVID-19 status, age in years and sex were almost always included in the sample metadata. Broader findings and caveats from the paper: Clinical and demographic metadata were provided uncurated, with the amount varying by source and participant.

TCRbeta CDR3 regions were amplified from genomic DNA using the immunoSEQ Assay, a bias-controlled multiplex PCR. The paper's processing steps were these. The number of nucleated cells in each sample was estimated from the amplification of reference gene primers within the assay. Sequence reads were collapsed and filtered to measure the absolute abundance of every unique TCRbeta CDR3 rearrangement. For each sample, productive Simpson clonality was calculated by taking the square root of Simpson's diversity index across productive rearrangements. In TCRdb, the immuneACCESS table is reduced to in-frame sequences with V and J assigned. These tables do not hold every clone; where another copy was compared, an unresolved V gene accounts for under half, and the others remain unexplained. V and J calls and clone size follow that table, whereas D and trimming were derived from the DNA. The sample yields some 270,000 clones; 88% were counted once. The ten largest clones capture roughly 3% of the sample.

Note on this clone: Its target antigen remains unknown. No qualities accompany the bases; no much larger clone lies one base away.

V is shortened by 5 bases, J by 3 bases, and the region joining them spans 15 bases. For CDR1 and CDR2, the germline V gene (reference sequence) lists LNHDA and SQIVND. The CDR3 covers 15 residues, taking in both the cysteine and the phenylalanine. Just CDR3 DNA is preserved here, 45 bases in frame from base 1. In the prospective study, participants were about 18 to 100 years old, resided in 24 geographic areas of the United States, and were enrolled through a virtual design. To assign participants to cohorts, the prospective study relied on clinical history that participants themselves reported in a screening survey and a study questionnaire. A participant counted as exposed if, within 2 weeks of entering the study, that participant had been in contact with someone who had a PCR-confirmed or clinician-diagnosed COVID-19 case. In the prospective study, whole blood, serum and a nasopharyngeal or oropharyngeal swab were collected from each participant by mobile phlebotomists. Additional blood draws and questionnaires over an approximately 2-month period could optionally be provided by prospective study participants. Before DNA extraction, prospective study blood samples were shipped either frozen or at room temperature.

The clonotype was recovered from a woman aged 40 to 50 who had been exposed to COVID-19. This receptor chain uses TRBV19 and TRBJ2-3; the D gene is unclear. The specimen was PBMCs or T cells enriched from blood (not recorded which). For the CDR3, the sequence is CASSLLVESTDTQYF. The bases read TGTGCCAGTAGTCTCTTGGTAGAATCAACAGATACGCAGTATTTT.